One and the same sample provided the 21 T cell receptor beta chains below, sequenced in a study of blood T cell repertoires in COVID-19. Generated by immunoSEQ multiplex PCR, the TCRdb table keeps only in-frame clones and is missing some. The sample contains some 120,000 clones, around 90% of which appear only once. Input material: peripheral blood. These receptors were obtained from a woman between 45 and 60 years old with active or convalescent COVID-19.

The chain joins TRBV6-5 to TRBJ1-6, with D perhaps matching TRBD1 (5 bases). Germline CDR1 and CDR2: MNHEY and SVGAGI. V was pared by 6 bases and J by 5 bases, with 14 bases between. The CDR3 is made up of 15 amino acids. The DNA for the CDR3 is TGTGCCAGCAGGTCCCCGGGCAGGGATAATTCACCCCTCCACTTT. This gives the protein CASRSPGRDNSPLHF.

The gene calls are TRBV3-1 (or the pseudogene TRBV3-2) and TRBJ2-2; D is unresolved. CDR1 is LGHDT and CDR2 is YNNKEL in the germline V gene (reference sequence). With 2 bases removed from V and 9 bases from J, the gap between germline ends came to 7 bases. The CDR3 is 12 amino acids. The CDR3 protein is CASSQLSRELFF. The DNA of the CDR3 is TGTGCCAGCAGCCAATTATCCCGGGAGCTGTTTTTT.

This chain joins TRBV13 and TRBJ2-3, with TRBD1 matching over 9 bases. CDR1 and CDR2 from the germline V gene are PRHDT and FYEKMQ (reference sequence). V was clipped by 4 bases and J by 6 bases; unmatched bases: 11. This CDR3 region has 16 residues. CDR3 in amino acids: CASSSTRDREVDTQYF. The CDR3 nucleotides are TGTGCCAGCAGCTCCACCCGGGACAGGGAGGTGGATACGCAGTATTTT. The entire variable domain, with the rest obtained from reference TRBV13 and TRBJ2-3, is as follows: AAGVIQSPRHLIKEKRETATLKCYPIPRHDTVYWYQQGPGQDPQFLISFYEKMQSDKGSIPDRFSAQQFSDYHSELNMSSLELGDSALYFCASSSTRDREVDTQYFGPGTRLTVL.

V gene TRBV5-6 combines with J gene TRBJ2-1; 9 bases match TRBD2. From germline, CDR1 is SGHDT and CDR2 YYEEEE. The CDR3 is made up of 17 amino acids. The V and J ends lost 3 bases and 4 bases, in that order; junction bases with no gene match: 11. The CDR3 DNA sequence: TGTGCCAGCAGCTCCTTAGCGGGAGCGGGGCCATACAATGAGCAGTTCTTC. Translation: CASSSLAGAGPYNEQFF.

The CDR3 spells CSVGARSAITDTQYF. CDR3 nucleotides: TGCAGCGTGGGGGCGCGGTCCGCTATCACAGATACGCAGTATTTT. The chain recombines TRBV29-1 with TRBJ2-3; weak D call: TRBD1 (6 bases). Trimming left V 6 bases short and J 2 bases short, with 18 bases between. The CDR3 is 15 residues long. Per the germline V gene, CDR1 is SQVTM and CDR2 is ANQGSEA.

This chain uses TRBV4-1 with TRBJ1-6, with D unresolved. The CDR3 has 17 amino acids. Between the trimmed V and J ends, which lost 1 base and 0 bases, there was a span of 10 bases. The germline CDR1 and CDR2 sequences are MGHRA and YSYEKL. The CDR3 nucleotides are TGCGCCAGCAGCCAAGGAACGGGTTACTCCTATAATTCACCCCTCCACTTT. Translation: CASSQGTGYSYNSPLHF.

The chain recombines TRBV4-3 with TRBJ2-3; 8 bases map to TRBD2. From germline, CDR1 is LGHNA and CDR2 YSLEER. The CDR3 covers 16 residues. V lost 1 base and J lost 1; bases outside the gene matches: 4. This chain's CDR3 is CASSQVSLAGTDTQYF. CDR3 sequence (DNA): TGCGCCAGCAGCCAAGTATCACTAGCGGGCACAGATACGCAGTATTTT.

The sample holds one count of this clone. V is TRBV18 and J is TRBJ2-3, with D possibly being TRBD2 (6 bases). This CDR3 contains 14 residues. In germline, CDR1 is KGHSH, CDR2 LQKENI. Trimming took off 2 bases at V and 5 bases at J, with 11 bases between the two ends. DNA of the CDR3: TGTGCCAGCTCACCAAGGGCGGGAAGAGATACGCAGTATTTT. Translated, it gives CASSPRAGRDTQYF.

Regarding this clone: The same CDR3 can be traced to other DNA sequences in this sample. The rearrangement uses TRBV12-3 or TRBV12-4 and TRBJ1-5; no clear D gene. The CDR3 totals 13 residues. Trimming removed 3 bases from V and 3 bases from J, with 6 bases in between. The DNA for the CDR3 is TGTGCCAGCAGTTTTCGGGACAATCAGCCCCAGCATTTT. This encodes CASSFRDNQPQHF.

The chain combines TRBV4-2 with TRBJ2-5; D is perhaps TRBD2 (5 bases). The CDR3 covers 15 residues. Deletions cut 3 bases from V and 1 base from J, with 12 bases between. Looked up from germline, CDR1 is LGHNA and CDR2 is YNFKEQ. In DNA form, the CDR3 reads TGTGCCAGCAGCCATCTGCTGAGCGGCCAAGAGACCCAGTACTTC. Translation: CASSHLLSGQETQYF.

The chain joins TRBV5-4 to TRBJ2-2; TRBD1 aligns across 9 bases. The germline gives CDR1 SGHNT, CDR2 YYREEE (reference sequence). Unmatched junction bases numbered 5, after V lost 0 bases and J lost 8 bases. The CDR3 has 15 residues. The DNA of the CDR3 is TGTGCCAGCAGCTTGGGGACAGGGGTAGGGGGGGAGCTGTTTTTT. Its protein product is CASSLGTGVGGELFF.

The chain is built from TRBV5-1 and TRBJ2-7; no clear D. The CDR3 extends over 14 amino acids. Germline CDR1 and CDR2: SGHRS and YFSETQ. Between the trimmed V and J ends, which lost 1 base and 3 bases, there was a span of 11 bases. The CDR3 DNA reads TGCGCCAGCAGCTTGAACCCCGCAGGCTACGAGCAGTACTTC. Translating it yields CASSLNPAGYEQYF.

CDR3 sequence reads: CASSLSAGGAHEQYF. Here the CDR3 DNA reads TGTGCCAGCAGTCTAAGCGCGGGAGGGGCCCACGAGCAGTACTTC. The V call is TRBV7-2, the J call TRBJ2-7; 9 nucleotides match TRBD2. Germline loops: CDR1 SGHTA, CDR2 FQGNSA. The CDR3 is 15 amino acids. Trimming took 6 bases from V and 5 from J; bases not matched to a gene: 11.

This clone was observed a handful of times. The rearrangement links TRBV15 to TRBJ2-1; 9 nucleotides align to TRBD1. The CDR3 has 15 residues. The V and J ends lost 1 base and 3 bases, in that order; junction bases with no gene match: 1. Germline V gene data show CDR1 as LNHNV and CDR2 as YYDKDF (reference sequence). CDR3 residues: CATSRGQGVYNEQFF. In nucleotides, the CDR3 is TGTGCCACCAGCAGAGGACAGGGGGTCTACAATGAGCAGTTCTTC.

The gene calls are TRBV3-1 (or the pseudogene TRBV3-2) and TRBJ2-1, with 7 bases matching TRBD2. CDR1 is LGHDT, CDR2 YNNKEL, per germline (reference sequence). The CDR3 loop spans 17 amino acids. V dropped 0 bases and J dropped 1; count of bases not matched to a gene: 6. The CDR3 region is CASSQERTSASYNEQFF. CDR3 in DNA: TGTGCCAGCAGCCAAGAGCGAACTAGCGCTTCCTACAATGAGCAGTTCTTC.

The chain couples TRBV9 to TRBJ2-7; the match to TRBD1 covers 8 bases. The V and J ends lost 4 bases and 6 bases, in that order; junction bases with no gene match: 6. The germline V gene has CDR1 SGDLS and CDR2 YYNGEE. The CDR3 totals 13 residues. CDR3 sequence (DNA): TGTGCCAGCAGCAAAAGTACAGGGGGCGAGCAGTACTTC. It translates to CASSKSTGGEQYF.

Details on this clone: Germline is not matched at one junction end, which may reflect a read error. This rearrangement joins TRBV7-7 to TRBJ2-5; 14 bases agree with TRBD2. Germline V gene lookup returns CDR1 SSHAT and CDR2 FNYEAQ (reference sequence). The CDR3 contains 15 residues. The CDR3 protein is CASSTGLAGGETQYF. CDR3 sequence (DNA): TGTGCTAGCAGCACAGGACTAGCGGGAGGTGAGACCCAGTACTTC.

The chain recombines TRBV19 with TRBJ2-1; TRBD2 matches 8 bases. The CDR3 consists of 18 residues. Germline CDR1 reads LNHDA; CDR2 reads SQIVND (reference sequence). J gave up 9 bases and V 10 bases, and 26 bases lay outside the gene matches. CDR3 residues: CATKGTRASLALVGEQFF. The CDR3 region has the DNA TGTGCCACCAAAGGGACTAGGGCCTCCTTAGCCCTTGTTGGTGAGCAGTTCTTC.

The rearrangement uses TRBV7-9 and TRBJ1-4; D possibly corresponds to TRBD1 (6 bases). The ends were cut back, 5 bases at V and 0 bases at J, with 10 bases in the middle. The CDR3 extends over 15 amino acids. CDR1 and CDR2 (germline): SEHNR, FQNEAQ (reference sequence). The CDR3 bases are TGTGCCAGCAGCCCACCAGGGGCAACTAATGAAAAACTGTTTTTT. Protein: CASSPPGATNEKLFF.

The V call is TRBV5-1, the J call TRBJ2-7, with 8 bases that match TRBD2. Trimming at V came to 4 bases and at J to 4 bases, leaving 7 bases not matched to a gene. The CDR3 loop spans 14 amino acids. The germline CDR1 and CDR2 sequences are SGHRS and YFSETQ. The CDR3, as DNA: TGCGCCAGCAGCCTGACGGGACTAGATTACGAGCAGTACTTC. This gives the protein CASSLTGLDYEQYF.

This clone was seen a handful of times. The V call is TRBV30, the J call TRBJ1-5; D perhaps matches TRBD1 (5 bases). Per germline, CDR1 GTSNPN and CDR2 SVGIG (reference sequence). Trimming left V 2 bases short and J 7 bases short, with 12 bases between. The CDR3 loop spans 13 amino acids. The CDR3 is CAWSRGRGQPQHF. The CDR3 DNA is TGTGCCTGGAGTCGGGGGAGAGGACAGCCCCAGCATTTT.